The subject of this entry is one TCR beta chain. Its antigen remains unidentified. This sample was taken from a study of chemoradiotherapy in HPV16-positive cancers. V was shortened by 4 bases and J by 4 bases, with 7 bases between the two germline ends. The CDR3 totals 12 residues. Germline V CDR1 and CDR2: GTSNPN, SVGIG (reference sequence). Findings and caveats of the study: Functional assays defining HPV-specific T cells used only a couple of HPV16-positive patients. Candidate HPV-specific clones and E7-related TCR motifs grew in tumor during treatment.

Repertoires were generated with immunoSEQ multiplex PCR, while TCRdb's copy carries only in-frame clones and drops some. In the table there are about 23,000 clones, approximately 84% of which are singletons. Samples were taken several times over chemoradiotherapy. The sample here was blood, taken from a patient who underwent chemoradiotherapy. The chain employs TRBV30 and TRBJ2-2; no clear D gene. The TCR comes from a human donor with HPV-associated anogenital cancer. The CDR3 spells CAWTPGTGELFF. CDR3 bases: TGTGCCTGGACACCGGGCACCGGGGAGCTGTTTTTT.